A single sample is the source of the 27 T cell receptor beta chains below, sequenced in a study of post-analysis software for immune sequencing data. Every TCR beta cDNA library bore unique molecular identifiers. TCRdb independently ran MiXCR on the PCR reads; one entry per CDR3 protein. The table has around 700,000 distinct CDR3 sequences, approximately 60% seen once. No cognate antigen is known for these TCRs. Study outcomes and limitations: There were roughly 5 TRBV segments more frequent in patients than controls, and TRBV5-6, TRBV5-1 and TRBV20-1 were among them.

Material for sequencing was blood. Receptors originate from a girl aged 2-10 years with multiple sclerosis.

This clonotype showed up many times. The chain joins TRBV7-2 to TRBJ2-1, with 10 bases fitting TRBD2. Germline CDR1 is SGHTA and CDR2 is FQGNSA. Unmatched junction bases numbered 10, after V lost 5 bases and J lost 6 bases. The CDR3 loop spans 16 amino acids. The CDR3 nucleotides read TGTGCCAGCAGCGCACCGGGACTAGCGCCTACCAATGAGCAGTTCTTC. Its protein product is CASSAPGLAPTNEQFF.

This clonotype was seen only once. The chain recombines TRBV12-3 or TRBV12-4 with TRBJ2-3, with no clear D. The V end was cut by 6 bases, the J end by 6 bases, with 13 bases between. The CDR3 runs 13 residues. Written as DNA, the CDR3 is TGTGCCAGCAGCGGATATAGGGCGGATACGCAGTATTTT. It yields the protein CASSGYRADTQYF.

This chain links TRBV15 with TRBJ2-7; D is possibly TRBD1 or TRBD2 (7 bases each). CDR3 length: 14 amino acids. V was clipped by 1 base and J by 5 bases, with 12 bases between them. From germline, CDR1 is LNHNV and CDR2 YYDKDF (reference sequence). For the CDR3, the DNA is TGTGCCACCAGCAGAGGGGACAGCGGGGACGAGCAGTACTTC. Its translation is CATSRGDSGDEQYF.

The rearrangement links TRBV6-5 to TRBJ1-2; D remains unclear. Germline CDR1 MNHEY, CDR2 SVGAGI. The CDR3 is 14 residues long. V lost 2 bases and J 3 bases, leaving 10 bases between the germline ends. CDR3 protein: CASSYGGRDYGYTF. The CDR3 DNA sequence: TGTGCCAGCAGTTACGGTGGCCGCGACTATGGCTACACCTTC.

This clonotype was seen a few times. The CDR3 DNA reads as TGTGCCAGCAGCTTCCAGGGGGCGGACACTGAAGCTTTCTTT. This encodes CASSFQGADTEAFF. This sequence joins TRBV7-9 and TRBJ1-1; 8 bases agree with TRBD1. This CDR3 has 14 residues. The J segment lost 3 bases and the V segment lost 3 bases, leaving 3 bases of the junction unmatched. Germline V gene lookup returns CDR1 SEHNR and CDR2 FQNEAQ (reference sequence).

The chain carries TRBV6-4 and TRBJ2-1; 9 bases agree with TRBD2. The CDR3 runs to 17 residues. The V gene's germline CDR1 is MRHNA and CDR2 SNTAGT. The junction had 13 bases not matched to a gene; V was cut back by 0 bases and J by 10 bases. CDR3 in DNA: TGTGCCAGCAGTGACTCGTATCTTAGCGGGAGATGTCGCGAGCAGTTCTTC. It yields the protein CASSDSYLSGRCREQFF.

The CDR3 coding sequence is TGTGCCAGCGGGTTTACGGGAGATCAGTTCAGCTCCTACAATGAGCAGTTCTTC. Protein: CASGFTGDQFSSYNEQFF. V gene TRBV9 combines with J gene TRBJ2-1; perhaps TRBD2 as D (6 bases). The germline V gene has CDR1 SGDLS and CDR2 YYNGEE. The length of the CDR3 is 18 residues. V was cut by 7 bases and J by 0 bases, with 23 bases left in between.

The table lists this clonotype with a few counts. The rearrangement uses TRBV11-1 and TRBJ1-2, with 9 bases that match TRBD1. The CDR3 covers 14 residues. Germline values: CDR1 SGHAT, CDR2 FQDESV (reference sequence). The V segment lost 5 bases and the J segment 6 bases; nucleotides outside the gene matches: 7. This CDR3 reads CASSPGTGSHGYTF. Written as DNA, the CDR3 is TGTGCCAGCAGCCCCGGGACAGGGAGTCATGGCTACACCTTC.

The chain combines TRBV28 with TRBJ2-7; either TRBD1 or TRBD2 may fit D (5 bases each). The CDR3 contains 15 residues. Germline lookup yields CDR1 MDHEN and CDR2 SYDVKM. The V and J ends lost 4 bases and 5 bases respectively, with 18 bases between them. CDR3 in DNA: TGTGCCAGCAGTTGGGGACCCGGGACGGCTGACGAGCAGTACTTC. Translation gives CASSWGPGTADEQYF. Using reference TRBV28 and TRBJ2-7 for the parts outside the CDR3, the full variable domain is DVKVTQSSRYLVKRTGEKVFLECVQDMDHENMFWYRQDPGLGLRLIYFSYDVKMKEKGDIPEGYSVSREKKERFSLILESASTNQTSMYLCASSWGPGTADEQYFGPGTRLTVT.

This clonotype has just one count. The chain couples TRBV12-3 or TRBV12-4 to TRBJ1-1, with a weak D call TRBD1 (6 bases). The CDR3 consists of 15 residues. Trimming pared 6 bases from V and 0 bases from J, leaving 14 bases between. CDR3 loop: CASSLDRTLNTEAFF. The CDR3 bases are TGTGCCAGCAGCCTCGACAGGACCTTGAACACTGAAGCTTTCTTT.

The chain uses TRBV27 and TRBJ2-1, with 7 bases lining up with TRBD2. The V gene's germline CDR1 is MNHEY and CDR2 SMNVEV (reference sequence). Germline trimming cut 4 bases from V and 8 bases from J; bases unmatched to any gene: 11. The CDR3 length is 15 residues. The CDR3 here is CASSSGLTQRDEQFF. The CDR3 nucleotides are TGTGCCAGCAGTTCGGGACTAACCCAGAGAGATGAGCAGTTCTTC.

The chain has TRBV7-9 and TRBJ1-2; D remains unclear. Germline-derived CDR1 and CDR2 are SEHNR and FQNEAQ (reference sequence). The CDR3 length is 12 residues. The ends were cut back, 1 base at V and 6 bases at J, with 6 bases in the middle. This chain's CDR3 is CASSLGYDGYTF. CDR3 coding DNA: TGTGCCAGCAGCTTAGGTTACGATGGCTACACCTTC.

The chain joins TRBV7-3 to TRBJ1-2; D might be TRBD1 (5 bases). The V gene lost 4 bases and the J gene lost 4 bases, with 13 bases spanning the gap. Germline V gene sequence: CDR1 SGHTA, CDR2 FQGTGA. CDR3 length: 14 residues. CDR3 sequence: CASSYTGTSYGYTF. The CDR3 bases are TGTGCCAGCAGCTATACCGGGACCTCCTATGGCTACACCTTC.

J is TRBJ2-3 and V is TRBV20-1; perhaps TRBD2 as D (6 bases). CDR3 length: 15 amino acids. V was shortened by 6 bases and J by 4 bases, with 20 bases between the two germline ends. Germline CDR1 is DFQATT and CDR2 is SNEGSKA (reference sequence). As DNA, the CDR3 is TGCAGTGCCCCAAAGCCAAGGAGGGTCCCAGATACGCAGTATTTT. It translates to CSAPKPRRVPDTQYF.

In its sample, this clonotype was seen a few times. The chain joins TRBV11-3 to TRBJ2-3; D may be TRBD1 or TRBD2 (7 bases each). Germline loops: CDR1 SGHNT, CDR2 YENEEA. The CDR3 has 17 amino acids. V was trimmed by 5 bases and J by 3 bases, leaving 21 bases between them. The CDR3 DNA follows: TGTGCCAGCAGCGGACGACAAAGACAGGGAGGGACAGATACGCAGTATTTT. Encoded protein: CASSGRQRQGGTDTQYF.

This clonotype was observed once. The gene calls are TRBV5-1 and TRBJ2-3; the match to TRBD2 covers 13 bases. V was pared by 4 bases and J by 4 bases, with 12 bases of the junction left unmatched. The CDR3 is made up of 18 amino acids. Germline V lookup: CDR1 SGHRS, CDR2 YFSETQ. The CDR3 coding sequence is TGCGCCAGCAGCCCCGAGGGACTAGCGGGATCGAAAGCAGATACGCAGTATTTT. Translating gives CASSPEGLAGSKADTQYF.

The chain employs TRBV5-1 and TRBJ1-1; 8 bases align to TRBD1. The CDR3 has 16 residues. With 5 bases clipped from V and 1 base from J, the junction kept 10 bases outside the gene matches. Germline CDR1 reads SGHRS; CDR2 reads YFSETQ. The chain's CDR3 is CASRAKTGTGNTEAFF. Written as DNA, the CDR3 is TGCGCCAGCAGGGCAAAAACCGGGACAGGGAACACTGAAGCTTTCTTT.

The rearrangement uses TRBV4-1 and TRBJ2-7, with D maybe TRBD2 (5 bases). V lost 4 bases and J lost 3, with 16 bases in between. The CDR3 extends over 15 amino acids. Per the germline V gene, CDR1 is MGHRA and CDR2 is YSYEKL. CDR3 protein: CASSRIVAAGYEQYF. The CDR3 DNA sequence: TGCGCCAGCAGCCGAATAGTAGCCGCGGGCTACGAGCAGTACTTC.

The chain employs TRBV4-1 and TRBJ2-7, with D unclear. Trimming left V 0 bases short and J 0 bases short, with 9 bases between. Germline-derived CDR1 and CDR2 are MGHRA and YSYEKL. The CDR3 covers 15 residues. In nucleotides, the CDR3 is TGCGCCAGCAGCCAAGATCTGGGAAGCTCCTACGAGCAGTACTTC. This gives the protein CASSQDLGSSYEQYF.

The CDR3 coding sequence is TGCAGCGTTATGTCAGGGGGAAACACTGAAGCTTTCTTT. It translates to CSVMSGGNTEAFF. The V call is TRBV29-1, the J call TRBJ1-1, with 7 positions matching TRBD1. CDR3 length: 13 residues. Germline-derived CDR1 and CDR2 are SQVTM and ANQGSEA. Unmatched junction bases numbered 5, after V lost 5 bases and J lost 2 bases.

This clonotype was observed a few times. The chain recombines TRBV12-3 or TRBV12-4 with TRBJ2-3; perhaps TRBD2 as D (6 bases). The CDR3 sequence is 17 residues long. V lost 5 bases to trimming and J lost 3 bases, with 21 bases between them. This CDR3 reads CASSPLGLRRGTDTQYF. The CDR3, as DNA: TGTGCCAGCAGTCCCCTCGGACTACGACGTGGGACAGATACGCAGTATTTT.

This clonotype turned up a few times. The chain couples TRBV10-3 to TRBJ2-7; no clear D. V was shortened by 3 bases and J by 2 bases, with 8 bases between the two germline ends. This CDR3 is built from 13 residues. Germline-derived CDR1 and CDR2 are ENHRY and SYGVKD. CDR3 residues: CAISDRVTYEQYF. The CDR3 region has the DNA TGTGCCATCAGTGATCGTGTGACCTACGAGCAGTACTTC.

The sample holds one count of this clonotype. The chain carries TRBV7-2 and TRBJ2-7; a possible D gene is TRBD1 (6 bases). The CDR3 is made up of 17 amino acids. Trimming stripped 0 bases from V and 1 base from J, with 16 bases between. CDR1 and CDR2 from the germline V gene are SGHTA and FQGNSA. The CDR3 bases are TGTGCCAGCAGCTTAGCGGGGCAGGGGTTCTTTTCCTACGAGCAGTACTTC. This translates into CASSLAGQGFFSYEQYF.

This clonotype showed up just a few times. The chain links TRBV10-3 to TRBJ1-2, with TRBD1 as a possible D gene (6 bases). Trimming cost V 6 bases and J 1 base, with 6 bases left between them. Germline assignment: CDR1 ENHRY and CDR2 SYGVKD. The CDR3 has 12 amino acids. The CDR3 protein is CAIRQGNYGYTF. In DNA, the CDR3 is TGTGCCATCAGACAGGGTAACTATGGCTACACCTTC.

This clonotype was counted ten times or more. This chain uses TRBV15 with TRBJ2-5; no clear D gene. There are 14 residues in the CDR3. Germline CDR1 reads LNHNV; CDR2 reads YYDKDF (reference sequence). The V end was cut by 3 bases, the J end by 0 bases, with 8 bases between. CDR3 sequence (DNA): TGTGCCACCAGCAGTGACTCGTACCAAGAGACCCAGTACTTC. Its translation is CATSSDSYQETQYF. Full variable domain (missing parts from reference TRBV15 and TRBJ2-5): DAMVIQNPRYQVTQFGKPVTLSCSQTLNHNVMYWYQQKSSQAPKLLFHYYDKDFNNEADTPDNFQSRRPNTSFCFLDIRSPGLGDTAMYLCATSSDSYQETQYFGPGTRLLVL.

This sequence joins TRBV7-2 and TRBJ1-4; D ambiguous. V dropped 1 base and J dropped 8 bases, with 11 bases sitting between them. The germline gives CDR1 SGHTA, CDR2 FQGNSA. This CDR3 contains 14 residues. CDR3 in DNA: TGTGCCAGCAGCTTAGGGCAACCAGGCGAAAAACTGTTTTTT. This sequence encodes CASSLGQPGEKLFF.

The V gene is TRBV3-1, the J gene TRBJ2-1; 7 bases agree with TRBD1. Germline CDR1 reads LGHDT; CDR2 reads YNNKEL (reference sequence). The CDR3 contains 18 residues. J gave up 3 bases and V 0 bases, and 11 bases lay outside the gene matches. The CDR3 region is CASSQDPTRGHYYNEQFF. For the CDR3, the DNA is TGTGCCAGCAGCCAAGACCCAACTAGGGGGCACTACTACAATGAGCAGTTCTTC.